A selection of T cell receptor beta chains follows, all from one sample in a study of blood T cell repertoires in COVID-19. Profiled with immunoSEQ multiplex PCR; TCRdb holds only in-frame clones, not every one. The sample has over 300,000 clones; more than 80% are singletons. Sequencing was performed on peripheral blood. All receptors come from a man aged 18 to 30 who had recovered from COVID-19. CDR3s include the opening cysteine and the closing phenylalanine or tryptophan. The D gene is left open where the match is weak. A clone size is listed for some rows: how often the clone was seen (once, few, many), or a class if it is expanded.

v_call	d_call	j_call	clone_size	cdr3_aa	cdr3_nt
TRBV19	TRBD1	TRBJ1-2	-	CASGTEPTYGYTF	TGTGCCAGTGGGACAGAACCTACCTATGGCTACACCTTC
TRBV5-4	-	TRBJ2-6	-	CASRNAGAGANVLTF	TGTGCCAGCAGGAATGCAGGGGCTGGGGCCAACGTCCTGACTTTC
TRBV6-5	-	TRBJ2-7	once	CASSSAGAGSNEQYF	TGTGCCAGCAGTTCCGCGGGGGCAGGGTCGAACGAGCAGTACTTC
TRBV7-2	TRBD2	TRBJ2-6	-	CASSRLAGLGGANVLTF	TGTGCCAGCTCCCGGCTAGCGGGATTGGGAGGGGCCAACGTCCTGACTTTC
TRBV6-5	TRBD1	TRBJ1-4	-	CATSPGQGAGEKLFF	TGTGCCACGTCTCCGGGACAGGGGGCGGGTGAAAAACTGTTTTTT
TRBV15	TRBD1	TRBJ2-3	-	CATSREQGELGDTQYF	TGTGCCACCAGCAGAGAGCAGGGGGAGTTGGGAGATACGCAGTATTTT
TRBV19	TRBD2	TRBJ2-1	-	CASSIASGGYNEQFF	TGTGCCAGTAGTATAGCTAGCGGGGGATACAATGAGCAGTTCTTC
TRBV11-3	-	TRBJ2-5	once	CASSLGLQETQYF	TGTGCCAGCAGCTTAGGGCTCCAAGAGACCCAGTACTTC
TRBV12-3/TRBV12-4	TRBD1	TRBJ1-2	once	CASSFDRGHGYTF	TGTGCCAGCAGTTTCGACAGGGGTCATGGCTACACCTTC
TRBV2	-	TRBJ2-5	once	CASSEGGGGGRIETQYF	TGTGCCAGCAGTGAAGGAGGGGGAGGCGGGAGAATTGAGACCCAGTACTTC
TRBV3-1/TRBV3-2	-	TRBJ2-2	-	CASSQVSNTGELFF	TGTGCCAGCAGCCAAGTCTCGAACACCGGGGAGCTGTTTTTT
TRBV11-2	TRBD2	TRBJ2-7	-	CASSLFSGGPLYEQYF	TGTGCCAGCAGCTTGTTTTCGGGAGGGCCCCTCTACGAGCAGTACTTC
TRBV2	TRBD1	TRBJ1-2	-	CASSRDRDDYGYTF	TGTGCCAGCAGCCGGGACAGGGATGACTATGGCTACACCTTC
TRBV7-3	TRBD2	TRBJ2-2	-	CASSLYSGVAGELFF	TGTGCCAGCAGCTTATATAGCGGGGTAGCCGGGGAGCTGTTTTTT
TRBV11-2	TRBD2	TRBJ2-7	-	CASSPGGTYEQYF	TGTGCCAGCAGCCCCGGGGGGACTTACGAGCAGTACTTC
TRBV6-1	-	TRBJ1-2	-	CASSEQSLRDGYTF	TGTGCCAGCAGTGAGCAGAGCCTCAGGGATGGCTACACCTTC
TRBV5-1	-	TRBJ2-7	-	CASSPQRPIDYEQYF	TGCGCCAGCAGCCCCCAGCGCCCTATAGACTACGAGCAGTACTTC
TRBV10-3	-	TRBJ2-7	once	CAISLGSSYEQYF	TGTGCCATCAGTCTTGGGAGCTCCTACGAGCAGTACTTC
TRBV5-1	TRBD1	TRBJ1-1	-	CANMTGPNTEAFF	TGCGCCAACATGACAGGGCCCAACACTGAAGCTTTCTTT
TRBV14	TRBD1	TRBJ2-1	-	CASSPELGQPNEQFF	TGTGCCAGCAGCCCAGAATTGGGACAGCCCAATGAGCAGTTCTTC
TRBV4-1	-	TRBJ2-3	once	CASSQVTPTDTQYF	TGCGCCAGCAGCCAAGTTACACCCACAGATACGCAGTATTTT
TRBV19	TRBD1	TRBJ1-1	once	CASYPGDRDLTEAFF	TGTGCCAGTTATCCCGGGGACAGGGATCTCACTGAAGCTTTCTTT
TRBV7-2	TRBD1	TRBJ1-5	-	CASSLAGGQGRSQPQHF	TGTGCCAGCAGCTTAGCAGGAGGACAGGGGAGGTCTCAGCCCCAGCATTTT
TRBV28	-	TRBJ1-1	-	CASSFPPAGNTEAFF	TGTGCCAGCAGTTTTCCCCCCGCCGGGAACACTGAAGCTTTCTTT
TRBV6-5	TRBD2	TRBJ2-7	-	CASSYSTGGMYEQYF	TGTGCCAGCAGTTACTCGACGGGAGGGATGTACGAGCAGTACTTC
TRBV19	-	TRBJ1-2	-	CASWGAGLGGYTF	TGTGCCAGTTGGGGCGCGGGGTTAGGTGGCTACACCTTC
TRBV13	-	TRBJ1-2	once	CASSLDRELYGYTF	TGTGCCAGCAGCTTAGACCGCGAACTCTATGGCTACACCTTC
TRBV6-4	TRBD1	TRBJ1-6	-	CASSDSGQNNSPLHF	TGTGCCAGCAGTGACTCGGGACAGAATAATTCACCCCTCCACTTT
TRBV3-1/TRBV3-2	TRBD1	TRBJ2-5	-	CASRTGTAQETQYF	TGTGCCAGCAGGACCGGGACAGCTCAAGAGACCCAGTACTTC
TRBV18	TRBD2	TRBJ2-3	-	CASSPLLASRPDTQYF	TGTGCCAGCTCACCTCTACTAGCGAGCCGTCCAGATACGCAGTATTTT
TRBV6-5	TRBD1	TRBJ1-1	-	CASRSTGGNTEAFF	TGTGCCAGCAGATCGACAGGGGGGAACACTGAAGCTTTCTTT
TRBV19	-	TRBJ1-1	-	CASSPGGGIGAFF	TGTGCCAGTAGCCCGGGGGGTGGAATTGGGGCTTTCTTT
TRBV19	-	TRBJ1-1	-	CASRPYRDRTEAFF	TGTGCCAGTAGACCATACAGGGATCGCACTGAAGCTTTCTTT
TRBV5-1	-	TRBJ2-7	-	CASSVAATSYEQYF	TGCGCCAGCAGCGTAGCGGCTACTTCCTACGAGCAGTACTTC
TRBV7-8	TRBD2	TRBJ2-5	-	CASSRLAGGLETQYF	TGTGCCAGCAGCCGACTAGCGGGGGGGCTTGAGACCCAGTACTTC
TRBV12-3/TRBV12-4	-	TRBJ1-2	-	CASRTEAYGYTF	TGTGCCAGCAGGACGGAGGCATATGGCTACACCTTC
TRBV10-3	TRBD1	TRBJ1-5	-	CAIGTVEQPQHF	TGTGCCATCGGGACAGTTGAACAGCCCCAGCATTTT
TRBV29-1	-	TRBJ1-2	-	CSVKDPRGGDGGYTF	TGCAGCGTTAAAGACCCCCGGGGAGGGGACGGTGGCTACACCTTC
TRBV19	TRBD2	TRBJ2-3	-	CASSSSGVSTDTQYF	TGTGCCAGTAGTAGTAGCGGGGTTAGCACAGATACGCAGTATTTT
TRBV6-5	TRBD1	TRBJ1-2	-	CASKGGTGIHGYTF	TGTGCCAGCAAGGGAGGGACAGGGATCCATGGCTACACCTTC
TRBV29-1	TRBD1	TRBJ2-1	-	CSVRTGPYNEQFF	TGCAGCGTAAGGACAGGACCCTACAATGAGCAGTTCTTC
TRBV5-1	TRBD2	TRBJ2-3	-	CASSPLAGAVIGTDTQYF	TGCGCCAGCAGCCCGTTAGCGGGGGCAGTTATCGGCACAGATACGCAGTATTTT
TRBV6-5	TRBD1	TRBJ1-4	-	CASSPPGQGNEKLFF	TGTGCCAGCAGCCCGCCGGGACAGGGTAATGAAAAACTGTTTTTT
TRBV6-5	TRBD2	TRBJ2-5	-	CASSSPNSGRGLTQYF	TGTGCCAGCAGTTCTCCCAATAGCGGGAGGGGTTTGACCCAGTACTTC
TRBV5-4	-	TRBJ2-7	once	CASSTSSEGRRYEQYF	TGTGCCAGCAGCACTAGTAGCGAGGGAAGGAGATACGAGCAGTACTTC
TRBV19	TRBD2	TRBJ2-7	-	CASSVLAGTSGYTYEQYF	TGTGCCAGTAGCGTTCTCGCCGGGACTAGCGGCTATACCTACGAGCAGTACTTC
TRBV5-1	-	TRBJ1-1	-	CASSGRGNTEAFF	TGCGCCAGCAGTGGCCGGGGGAACACTGAAGCTTTCTTT
TRBV6-6	-	TRBJ2-1	-	CASSILGVPNNEQFF	TGTGCCAGCAGTATCCTCGGTGTTCCTAACAATGAGCAGTTCTTC
TRBV7-6	-	TRBJ2-2	-	CASSLSGAGELFF	TGTGCCAGCAGCTTATCGGGGGCCGGGGAGCTGTTTTTT
TRBV7-9	TRBD2	TRBJ2-5	-	CASSFSGQETQYF	TGTGCCAGCAGCTTTAGCGGGCAAGAGACCCAGTACTTC
TRBV6-4	TRBD2	TRBJ2-3	-	CASRAAPSGSPDTQYF	TGTGCCAGCAGGGCCGCACCTAGCGGGTCCCCAGATACGCAGTATTTT